Presented here are 31 T cell receptor beta chains from one specimen sequenced in a study of T cells in women clearing cervical HPV infection. The protocol was immunoSEQ multiplex PCR, while the TCRdb copy is restricted to in-frame clones and leaves out a portion. The sample has about 48,000 clones. The material sequenced was blood buffy coat. These receptors all stem from a woman between 18 and 70 years old with a cervical HPV16 infection that either progressed to CIN3+ or cleared (not recorded which).

CDR3 in amino acids: CASSLIGGVGYEQYF. The CDR3 bases that were read are TGTGCCAGCAGTTTAATTGGAGGGGTGGGCTACGAG. V is TRBV12-3 or TRBV12-4 and J is TRBJ2-7; D is perhaps TRBD2 (6 bases). From the germline J gene comes the end of the CDR3, since the read stops 3 residues before it. There are 15 residues in the CDR3. The germline V and J ends were trimmed by 2 bases and 3 bases, with 14 bases remaining between them.

Notes on this clone: The read stops 3 residues short of the end of the CDR3; the missing end is completed from the germline J gene. The V and J genes are TRBV7-3 and TRBJ1-1; D uncertain. Trimming left V 5 bases short and J 4 bases short, with 8 bases between. Germline V gene data show CDR1 as SGHTA and CDR2 as FQGTGA. This CDR3 region has 12 residues. This CDR3 is CASSDGLTEAFF. The sequenced part of the CDR3 DNA is TGTGCCAGCAGCGATGGGCTCACTGAA.

About this clone: The read ends 3 residues early relative to the CDR3; the germline J gene fills the gap. V is TRBV5-1 and J is TRBJ2-3; D is unclear. This CDR3 has 16 amino acids. Per germline, CDR1 SGHRS and CDR2 YFSETQ. With 1 base removed from V and 3 bases from J, the gap between germline ends came to 15 bases. CDR3 DNA (partial): TGCGCCAGCAGCTTGCTCGCATCAGGTCGGACAGATACG. It encodes CASSLLASGRTDT. The CDR3 as a whole reads CASSLLASGRTDTQYF.

About this clone itself: The read finishes 3 residues shy of the CDR3 end, and the germline J gene is used to complete it. The chain uses TRBV5-1 and TRBJ1-1; D might be TRBD1 (6 bases). The CDR3 has 11 residues. CDR1 is SGHRS, CDR2 YFSETQ, per germline. The CDR3 loop reads CASYEGTEAFF. CDR3 DNA, as far as it was read: TGCGCCAGCTATGAGGGGACAGAA.

Concerning this clone itself: The read comes to an end 3 residues before the CDR3 does, leaving the germline J gene to fill in the end. This chain links TRBV5-6 with TRBJ2-3; 9 nucleotides line up with TRBD1. Trimming took 4 bases from V and 3 from J; bases not matched to a gene: 6. CDR1 and CDR2 from the germline V gene are SGHDT and YYEEEE. This CDR3 region has 15 residues. The sequenced part of the CDR3 DNA is TGTGCCAGCAGCCCAACAGGGGGCGCGACAGATACG. Its translation is CASSPTGGATDT. The full CDR3 reads CASSPTGGATDTQYF. Drawing the rest from reference TRBV5-6 and TRBJ2-3, the complete variable domain is DAGVTQSPTHLIKTRGQQVTLRCSPKSGHDTVSWYQQALGQGPQFIFQYYEEEERQRGNFPDRFSGHQFPNYSSELNVNALLLGDSALYLCASSPTGGATDTQYFGPGTRLTVL.

For this clone: The read terminates 3 residues ahead of where the CDR3 ends, so the germline J gene completes it. The chain combines TRBV3-1 (or the pseudogene TRBV3-2) with TRBJ1-2; perhaps TRBD1 as D (5 bases). CDR1 is LGHDT and CDR2 is YNNKEL in the germline V gene (reference sequence). The CDR3 sequence is 15 residues long. Trimming removed 4 bases from V and 2 bases from J, with 14 bases in between. The CDR3 reads CASSLSGYLNYGYTF. The sequenced CDR3 bases are TGTGCCAGCAGCCTATCAGGGTACCTCAACTATGGC.

Notes on this clone: The observed sequence ends 3 residues before the CDR3 terminus, with the missing tail filled in from the germline J gene. The chain links TRBV4-2 to TRBJ1-3, with D unresolved. The germline gives CDR1 LGHNA, CDR2 YNFKEQ. This CDR3 comprises 16 residues. The CDR3 loop is CASSQGDPGLAGGIYF. CDR3 DNA, as far as it was read: TGTGCCAGCAGCCAAGGCGATCCAGGACTAGCGGGAGGC.

As regards this clone: The read ends 3 residues before the CDR3 terminus; that terminus is restored from the germline J gene. The chain uses TRBV19 and TRBJ2-3; 11 positions agree with TRBD2. With V trimmed by 9 bases and J by 6 bases, 14 bases remained unmatched. The CDR3 sequence is 16 residues long. Germline V gene lookup returns CDR1 LNHDA and CDR2 SQIVND (reference sequence). CDR3 region: CASTSLAGAGRDTQYF. CDR3 bases read: TGTGCCAGCACCTCACTAGCGGGAGCGGGACGGGATACG.

With regard to this clone: The read comes to an end 3 residues before the CDR3 does, leaving the germline J gene to fill in the end. The V call is TRBV4-1, the J call TRBJ2-5; D call uncertain. The CDR3 runs to 14 residues. V lost 0 bases to trimming and J lost 3 bases, with 8 bases between them. In germline, CDR1 is MGHRA, CDR2 YSYEKL. Partial CDR3 DNA: TGCGCCAGCAGCCAAGATAACTTGAAAGAGACC. Translated, it gives CASSQDNLKET. The CDR3 as a whole reads CASSQDNLKETQYF.

About this clone: The CDR3 end lies 3 residues beyond the end of the read and is filled in from the germline J gene. The rearrangement joins TRBV30 to TRBJ2-5; 8 bases agree with TRBD2. Germline V CDR1 and CDR2: GTSNPN, SVGIG (reference sequence). CDR3 length: 14 residues. The V segment lost 2 bases and the J segment 4 bases; nucleotides outside the gene matches: 6. The CDR3 DNA, read in part, is TGTGCCTGGAGTATCCGGGGGGGGCTAGAGACC. It specifies CAWSIRGGLET. The whole CDR3 region reads CAWSIRGGLETQYF.

About this clone itself: The read gets to within 3 residues of the CDR3 end, and the germline J gene fills in the rest. V is TRBV14 and J is TRBJ2-7; 12 bases fit TRBD2. The CDR3 is 15 amino acids. CDR1 and CDR2 (germline): SGHDN, FVKESK. With 1 base clipped from V and 3 bases from J, the junction kept 1 base outside the gene matches. The part of the CDR3 DNA that was read is TGTGCCAGCAGCCAAGTGGGACTAGCGGGCTACGAG. Translation: CASSQVGLAGYE. The whole CDR3 protein reads CASSQVGLAGYEQYF.

A word on this clone: The missing CDR3 end, 3 residues past where the read stops, is filled in from the germline J gene. This sample includes further DNA sequences coding for the same CDR3. The V call is TRBV20-1, the J call TRBJ1-4, with TRBD1 matching 7 bases. The CDR3 has 12 residues. CDR1 is DFQATT and CDR2 is SNEGSKA in the germline V gene (reference sequence). V lost 5 bases to trimming and J lost 8 bases; unmatched junction nucleotides: 5. The CDR3 DNA, read in part, is TGCAGTGCTCGACAGGGTGCCGAAAAA. Its translation: CSARQGAEK. The whole CDR3 protein is CSARQGAEKLFF.

Comment on this clone: The observed sequence ends 3 residues before the CDR3 terminus, with the missing tail filled in from the germline J gene. The chain couples TRBV19 to TRBJ2-3, with unresolved D. The ends were cut back, 0 bases at V and 3 bases at J, with 4 bases in the middle. This CDR3 is built from 13 residues. Germline CDR1 reads LNHDA; CDR2 reads SQIVND (reference sequence). Partial CDR3 DNA: TGTGCCAGTAGTATAGATATAACAGATACG. Translation: CASSIDITDT. The CDR3, in full, reads CASSIDITDTQYF.

On this clone itself: The read comes to an end 3 residues before the CDR3 does, leaving the germline J gene to fill in the end. The rearrangement uses TRBV30 and TRBJ2-7; TRBD1 matches 8 bases. Per the germline V gene, CDR1 is GTSNPN and CDR2 is SVGIG (reference sequence). The CDR3 is 12 amino acids. J gave up 2 bases and V 4 bases, and 1 base lay outside the gene matches. The covered CDR3 bases are TGTGCCTGGAAACAGGGGGCCTACGAG. Translated, it gives CAWKQGAYE. The complete CDR3 reads CAWKQGAYEQYF. The full variable domain, completed using reference TRBV30 and TRBJ2-7, is SQTIHQWPATLVQPVGSPLSLECTVEGTSNPNLYWYRQAAGRGLQLLFYSVGIGQISSEVPQNLSASRPQDRQFILSSKKLLLSDSGFYLCAWKQGAYEQYFGPGTRLTVT.

Note on this clone: The read terminates 3 residues before the CDR3 end, so the remaining end is supplied by the germline J gene. The J gene is TRBJ1-5, the V gene TRBV20-1, with 10 bases matching TRBD1. CDR3 length equals 15 residues. CDR1 is DFQATT and CDR2 is SNEGSKA in the germline V gene (reference sequence). Trimming took 0 bases from V and 5 from J; bases not matched to a gene: 4. Incomplete CDR3 DNA: TGCAGTGCTAGAGAGGGGACAGGGGAGGATCAGCCC. Amino acid sequence: CSAREGTGEDQP. The whole CDR3 protein reads CSAREGTGEDQPQHF.

In regard to this clone: The read ends 3 residues shy of where the CDR3 ends; the end is completed using the germline J gene. V usage is TRBV5-6 and J usage is TRBJ1-2; D possibly corresponds to TRBD1 (6 bases). V lost 0 bases and J lost 6, with 15 bases in between. The CDR3 extends over 15 amino acids. Germline CDR1 SGHDT, CDR2 YYEEEE. The CDR3: CASSLGGPPGHGYTF. CDR3 DNA, as far as it was read: TGTGCCAGCAGCTTGGGGGGGCCGCCGGGGCATGGC.

Worth noting for this clone: The sequence runs out 3 residues before the end of the CDR3; the remainder is reconstructed from the germline J gene. The chain combines TRBV19 with TRBJ1-6, with D perhaps matching TRBD1 (6 bases). V was pared by 4 bases and J by 10 bases, with 8 bases between. Germline values: CDR1 LNHDA, CDR2 SQIVND (reference sequence). This CDR3 is built from 12 residues. CDR3 DNA, as far as it was read: TGTGCCAGTAGTACAGGGGAATCACCC. It codes for CASSTGESP. The CDR3 as a whole reads CASSTGESPLHF.

Regarding this clone: The observed sequence ends 3 residues before the CDR3 terminus, with the missing tail filled in from the germline J gene. The V and J genes are TRBV27 and TRBJ1-5; 7 nucleotides agree with TRBD1. Germline CDR1 and CDR2: MNHEY and SMNVEV (reference sequence). This CDR3 region has 15 residues. The ends lost 6 bases at V and 3 bases at J; junction bases unmatched: 8. The CDR3 is CASREGARNNQPQHF. The DNA read from the CDR3 is TGTGCCAGCAGGGAGGGGGCGCGGAACAATCAGCCC.

Remarks on this clone: With the read ending 3 residues before the CDR3 end, the germline J gene is used to fill in that end. V gene TRBV19 combines with J gene TRBJ2-2, with 11 bases aligning to TRBD1. Trimming cost V 5 bases and J 6 bases; bases outside gene matches: 8. This CDR3 spans 16 amino acids. CDR1 is LNHDA and CDR2 is SQIVND in the germline V gene (reference sequence). The CDR3 sequence: CASSPRGTGGPGELFF. CDR3 DNA (partial): TGTGCCAGTAGTCCACGAGGGACAGGGGGGCCCGGGGAG.

With respect to this clone: The read comes to an end 3 residues before the CDR3 does, leaving the germline J gene to fill in the end. The rearrangement uses TRBV9 and TRBJ2-7, with D perhaps TRBD1 (5 bases). Trimming took 3 bases from V and 4 from J, leaving 11 bases between them. From germline, CDR1 is SGDLS and CDR2 YYNGEE. CDR3 size: 13 residues. The CDR3 loop is CASSAGDSYEQYF. The DNA read from the CDR3 is TGTGCCAGCAGCGCCGGAGACAGTTACGAG.

As regards this clone: The read finishes 3 residues shy of the CDR3 end, and the germline J gene is used to complete it. The V and J genes are TRBV30 and TRBJ2-7; 10 bases line up with TRBD2. CDR3 length: 17 amino acids. Unmatched junction bases numbered 15, after V lost 5 bases and J lost 2 bases. From germline, CDR1 is GTSNPN and CDR2 SVGIG (reference sequence). The CDR3 spells CAWALSLTSGSTYEQYF. Incomplete CDR3 DNA: TGTGCCTGGGCCCTATCCCTGACTAGCGGGTCCACCTACGAG.

As regards this clone: The observed sequence ends 3 residues before the CDR3 terminus, with the missing tail filled in from the germline J gene. The chain couples TRBV19 to TRBJ2-7; 8 bases match TRBD1. This CDR3 region has 18 residues. Trimming cost V 3 bases and J 2 bases; bases outside gene matches: 15. Germline assignment: CDR1 LNHDA and CDR2 SQIVND (reference sequence). CDR3 loop: CASSMGGSTGGIPYEQYF. Partial CDR3 DNA: TGTGCCAGTAGTATGGGCGGGTCTACAGGGGGGATACCCTACGAG.

Concerning this clone itself: The read comes to an end 3 residues before the CDR3 does, leaving the germline J gene to fill in the end. This chain connects TRBV5-1 to TRBJ1-1; D perhaps matches TRBD1 (5 bases). The V and J ends lost 0 bases and 1 base respectively, with 10 bases between them. CDR3 length: 15 amino acids. Germline V gene data show CDR1 as SGHRS and CDR2 as YFSETQ. The part of the CDR3 DNA that was read is TGCGCCAGCAGCTTGGAGGGGTCAGGGAACACTGAA. This codes for CASSLEGSGNTE. The whole CDR3 protein reads CASSLEGSGNTEAFF. Based on the CDR3 plus reference TRBV5-1 and TRBJ1-1, the full variable domain is KAGVTQTPRYLIKTRGQQVTLSCSPISGHRSVSWYQQTPGQGLQFLFEYFSETQRNKGNFPGRFSGRQFSNSRSEMNVSTLELGDSALYLCASSLEGSGNTEAFFGQGTRLTVV.

The CDR3 spells CASSFYGTEAFF. Incomplete CDR3 DNA: TGCGCCAGCAGCTTTTACGGGACTGAA. The V gene is TRBV5-1, the J gene TRBJ1-1; no definite D call. The read terminates 3 residues ahead of where the CDR3 ends, so the germline J gene completes it. Germline CDR1 SGHRS, CDR2 YFSETQ. The V gene lost 2 bases and the J gene lost 5 bases, with 7 bases spanning the gap. This CDR3 has 12 residues.

Of note for this clone: Coverage ceases 3 residues before the CDR3 finishes, and the germline J gene fills in the end. The rearrangement joins TRBV5-1 to TRBJ2-1; 7 bases match TRBD1. Per germline, CDR1 SGHRS and CDR2 YFSETQ. V shed 4 bases and J 9 bases; nucleotides not matched to a gene: 10. The CDR3 has 14 amino acids. The CDR3 bases that were read are TGCGCCAGCAGCGTGGACAGGTTCGTCGGTGAG. Translated: CASSVDRFVGE. The full CDR3 protein reads CASSVDRFVGEQFF.

Points on this clone: The sequenced fragment ends 3 residues before the CDR3 boundary, so the rest is inferred from the germline J gene. The chain recombines TRBV5-5 with TRBJ1-4, with D uncertain. Germline-derived CDR1 and CDR2 are SGHKS and YYEKEE (reference sequence). The V gene lost 1 base and the J gene lost 4 bases, with 11 bases spanning the gap. The length of the CDR3 is 15 residues. The CDR3 bases that were read are TGTGCCAGCAGCTTGTTGGCAGTACGTAATGAAAAA. It codes for CASSLLAVRNEK. The whole CDR3 reads CASSLLAVRNEKLFF. The variable domain in full, completed from reference TRBV5-5 and TRBJ1-4, reads DAGVTQSPTHLIKTRGQQVTLRCSPISGHKSVSWYQQVLGQGPQFIFQYYEKEERGRGNFPDRFSARQFPNYSSELNVNALLLGDSALYLCASSLLAVRNEKLFFGSGTQLSVL.

As to this clone: The read ends 3 residues before the CDR3 terminus; that terminus is restored from the germline J gene. V and J are TRBV2 and TRBJ2-2, with TRBD1 matching 7 bases. The CDR3 covers 14 residues. Germline values: CDR1 SNHLY, CDR2 FYNNEI. Trimming cost V 9 bases and J 2 bases; bases outside gene matches: 6. The CDR3 reads CASKRQGNTGELFF. The covered CDR3 bases are TGTGCCAGTAAGAGACAGGGAAACACCGGGGAG.

A note on this clone: The read gets to within 3 residues of the CDR3 end, and the germline J gene fills in the rest. The chain is built from TRBV20-1 and TRBJ2-1; 8 bases are a match to TRBD2. CDR3 length equals 14 residues. Unmatched junction bases numbered 11, after V lost 6 bases and J lost 7 bases. Germline V gene lookup returns CDR1 DFQATT and CDR2 SNEGSKA (reference sequence). The chain's CDR3 is CSASVAGGRNEQFF. Incomplete CDR3 DNA: TGCAGTGCCAGCGTGGCGGGGGGTCGGAATGAG.

Notes on this clone: The read terminates 3 residues ahead of where the CDR3 ends, so the germline J gene completes it. The chain combines TRBV20-1 with TRBJ2-1; 9 nucleotides align to TRBD1. Unmatched junction bases numbered 12, after V lost 1 base and J lost 8 bases. CDR1 and CDR2 (germline): DFQATT, SNEGSKA (reference sequence). The CDR3 length is 16 residues. This CDR3 reads CSARGQTTGGQYEQFF. The CDR3 bases that were read are TGCAGTGCTAGAGGCCAAACGACAGGGGGTCAATATGAG.

Comment on this clone: Read sequence stops 3 residues before the CDR3 end, and the germline J gene provides the missing end. The chain couples TRBV10-3 to TRBJ2-3; TRBD2 matches at 11 bases. CDR1 and CDR2 from the germline V gene are ENHRY and SYGVKD. CDR3 size: 16 residues. V shed 3 bases, J shed 1 base, and the junction held 3 bases outside the gene matches. The CDR3 reads CAISDLSGGGTDTQYF. Incomplete CDR3 DNA: TGTGCCATCAGTGACCTTAGCGGGGGGGGCACAGATACG.

In the case of this clone: The missing CDR3 end, 3 residues past where the read stops, is filled in from the germline J gene. The V gene is TRBV6-2 or TRBV6-3, the J gene TRBJ1-5, with 7 bases aligning to TRBD1. V lost 2 bases to trimming and J lost 2 bases; unmatched junction nucleotides: 9. Germline lookup yields CDR1 MNHEY and CDR2 SVGEGT. The CDR3 loop spans 17 amino acids. The part of the CDR3 DNA that was read is TGTGCCAGCAGTTACGAGCAAATTGGACAGGGCAATCAGCCC. As protein: CASSYEQIGQGNQP. From start to end, the CDR3 is CASSYEQIGQGNQPQHF.